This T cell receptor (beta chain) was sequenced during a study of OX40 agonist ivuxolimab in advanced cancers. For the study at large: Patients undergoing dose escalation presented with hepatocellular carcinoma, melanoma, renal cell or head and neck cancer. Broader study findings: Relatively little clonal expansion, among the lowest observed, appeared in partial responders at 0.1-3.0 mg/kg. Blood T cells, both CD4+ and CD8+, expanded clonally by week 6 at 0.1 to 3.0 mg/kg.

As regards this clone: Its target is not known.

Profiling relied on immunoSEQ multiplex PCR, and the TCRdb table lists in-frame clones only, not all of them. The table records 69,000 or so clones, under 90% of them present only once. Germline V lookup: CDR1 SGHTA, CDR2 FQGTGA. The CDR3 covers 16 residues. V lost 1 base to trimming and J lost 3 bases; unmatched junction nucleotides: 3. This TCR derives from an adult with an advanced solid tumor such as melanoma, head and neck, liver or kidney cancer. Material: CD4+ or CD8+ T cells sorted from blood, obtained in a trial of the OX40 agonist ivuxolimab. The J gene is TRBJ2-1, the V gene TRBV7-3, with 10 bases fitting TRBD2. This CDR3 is CASSLNPSGSYNEQFF. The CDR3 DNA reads TGTGCCAGCAGCTTAAACCCTAGCGGGAGCTACAATGAGCAGTTCTTC.